Reported below is one TCR beta chain. The source of the sample is a study of T and B cells in COVID-19 patients. Overall study context: Blood was sampled from COVID-19 patients who were either actively infected or recovered. Most recovered patients had mild to moderate COVID-19 treated as outpatients.

Multiplex PCR with BIOMED2 TRB-A/B primer pools amplified TRB rearrangements. TCRdb reprocessed the multiplex PCR reads via MiXCR and lists one record per CDR3 protein. The sample has about 14,000 distinct CDR3 sequences, 29% seen once. TRB was amplified from about 240-490 ng of blood genomic DNA. This CDR3 spans 14 amino acids. Germline lookup yields CDR1 SGHTA and CDR2 FQGNSA. The J segment lost 4 bases and the V segment lost 5 bases, leaving 2 bases of the junction unmatched. The material sequenced was blood. This clonotype originated in a human donor who had recovered from COVID-19. This rearrangement joins TRBV7-2 to TRBJ2-5; 12 nucleotides align to TRBD1. In DNA form, the CDR3 reads TGTGCCAGCAGCCGGGACAGGGGGCGAGAGACCCAGTACTTC. Protein product: CASSRDRGRETQYF.